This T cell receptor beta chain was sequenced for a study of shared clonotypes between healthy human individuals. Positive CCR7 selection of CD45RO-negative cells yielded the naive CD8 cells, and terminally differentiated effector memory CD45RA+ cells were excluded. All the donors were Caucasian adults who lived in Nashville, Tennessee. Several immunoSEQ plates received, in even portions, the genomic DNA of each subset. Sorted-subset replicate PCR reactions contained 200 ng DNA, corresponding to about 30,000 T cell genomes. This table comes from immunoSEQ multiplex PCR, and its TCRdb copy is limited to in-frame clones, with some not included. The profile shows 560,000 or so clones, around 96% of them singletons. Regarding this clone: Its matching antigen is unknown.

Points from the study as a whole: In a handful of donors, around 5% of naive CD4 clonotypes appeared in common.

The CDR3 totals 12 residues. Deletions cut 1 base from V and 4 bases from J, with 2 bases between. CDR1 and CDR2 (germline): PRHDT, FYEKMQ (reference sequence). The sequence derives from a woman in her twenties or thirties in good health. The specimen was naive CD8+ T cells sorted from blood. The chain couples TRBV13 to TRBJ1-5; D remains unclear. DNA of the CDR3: TGTGCCAGCAGCTTAGAAAATCAGCCCCAGCATTTT. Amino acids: CASSLENQPQHF.